This is a list of T cell receptor beta chains from one sample in a study of shared clonotypes between healthy human individuals. The protocol was immunoSEQ multiplex PCR, while the TCRdb copy is restricted to in-frame clones and leaves out a portion. Among 300,000 to 400,000 clones, about nine tenths were seen once, and the ten largest hold 15% to 20%. Material: memory CD8+ T cells sorted from blood. The receptors come from a man aged 18 to 30 in good health. CDR3s include the opening cysteine and the closing phenylalanine or tryptophan. Only part of the rows carry a size: once, few, many, or a class if the clone is expanded.

clone size | J gene | V gene | CDR3 protein
. | TRBJ2-2 | TRBV11-2 | CASSLEAGSNTGELFF
. | TRBJ2-7 | TRBV4-1 | CASSQDPGEAYEQYF
. | TRBJ1-1 | TRBV5-1 | CASSLGGTGTGGTEAFF
. | TRBJ1-2 | TRBV5-1 | CASSLGALGDYGYTF
. | TRBJ2-7 | TRBV5-6 | CASSLGRSYEQYF
. | TRBJ2-7 | TRBV4-3 | CASSHFPGQGYEQYF
. | TRBJ2-2 | TRBV2 | CASSDPAEHENGELFF
. | TRBJ2-3 | TRBV6-5 | CASSYDGGTTDTQYF
. | TRBJ1-5 | TRBV4-1 | CASSRQGGGSQPQHF
. | TRBJ1-4 | TRBV30 | CAWKEGVEQLFF
. | TRBJ1-5 | TRBV7-9 | CASSLVAGASNQPQHF
. | TRBJ1-2 | TRBV6-1 | CASSVMRGYTF
. | TRBJ2-3 | TRBV5-6 | CASSAGLAGLDTQYF
. | TRBJ1-1 | TRBV2 | CASSRDRPRGNEAFF
. | TRBJ2-7 | TRBV13 | CASSLMGAYEQYF
. | TRBJ2-3 | TRBV6-5 | CASSYRGGLIDTQYF
. | TRBJ2-7 | TRBV29-1 | CSVVRADSSYEQYF
. | TRBJ2-7 | TRBV28 | CASSPQLGGEQYF
. | TRBJ2-3 | TRBV9 | CASSVGTTSTDTQYF
once | TRBJ2-7 | TRBV6-5 | CASRDILRGSYEQYF
. | TRBJ2-1 | TRBV13 | CASSLQSSGGSTDESSYNEQFF
. | TRBJ1-1 | TRBV29-1 | CSAPDREEAFF
. | TRBJ1-1 | TRBV5-1 | CASSLFISGGTEAFF
. | TRBJ1-2 | TRBV6-5 | CASSYSTGETNYGYTF
. | TRBJ2-7 | TRBV5-1 | CASSLLTGHEQYF
many | TRBJ1-1 | TRBV10-1 | CASSDGGHTEAFF
. | TRBJ2-3 | TRBV4-3 | CASSPNRGYEDTQYF
. | TRBJ2-7 | TRBV6-6 | CASSRRGGFSYEQYF
few | TRBJ1-1 | TRBV30 | CAWGENTEAFF